The rows below give T cell receptor beta chains drawn from one sample of a study of human versus mouse CDR3 diversity and MHC coevolution. The method was immunoSEQ multiplex PCR; TCRdb's version includes in-frame clones alone and lacks a portion of them. The table shows tens of thousands of clones, with around 94% occurring only once. The sequenced material came from naive CD4+ T cells from blood. The source is a person aged 55 to 69 in good health. CDR3s include the opening cysteine and the closing phenylalanine or tryptophan. The D gene is left open where the match is weak. A clone size is listed for some rows: how often the clone was seen (once, few, many), or a class if it is expanded.

V,J,size,D,CDR3,DNA
TRBV6-6,TRBJ1-2,.,.,CASSYPGSDEGYTF,TGTGCCAGCAGTTACCCGGGATCTGACGAGGGCTACACCTTC
TRBV7-7,TRBJ2-5,.,TRBD2,CASSPGLAGFQETQYF,TGTGCCAGCAGCCCGGGACTAGCGGGTTTCCAAGAGACCCAGTACTTC
TRBV14,TRBJ2-7,.,TRBD2,CASSQGGLAGYYEQYF,TGTGCCAGCAGCCAAGGAGGACTAGCGGGATACTACGAGCAGTACTTC
TRBV9,TRBJ1-4,.,TRBD1,CASSVQGARNEKLFF,TGTGCCAGCAGCGTACAGGGGGCGCGTAATGAAAAACTGTTTTTT
TRBV7-9,TRBJ2-7,.,.,CASSLRDISIGEQYF,TGTGCCAGCAGCCTAAGGGACATAAGTATCGGCGAGCAGTACTTC
TRBV19,TRBJ2-5,.,TRBD1,CASTAATGGETQYF,TGTGCCAGTACCGCCGCCACAGGGGGAGAGACCCAGTACTTC
TRBV7-3,TRBJ2-3,.,TRBD2,CASSPRVAGTDTQYF,TGTGCCAGCAGCCCCAGGGTAGCGGGGACAGATACGCAGTATTTT
TRBV18,TRBJ2-1,once,.,CASSPPSASQGLPYNEQFF,TGTGCCAGCTCACCACCTTCTGCAAGCCAGGGCCTACCCTACAATGAGCAGTTCTTC
TRBV6-6,TRBJ2-1,.,.,CASSFGDLKIYNEQFF,TGTGCCAGCAGTTTCGGGGATTTGAAGATATACAATGAGCAGTTCTTC
TRBV7-9,TRBJ2-2,once,.,CASSLRQDTGELFF,TGTGCCAGCAGCTTACGTCAGGACACCGGGGAGCTGTTTTTT
TRBV7-9,TRBJ2-7,.,TRBD2,CASSPPWMVAGDYEQYF,TGTGCCAGCAGCCCTCCCTGGATGGTAGCGGGAGACTACGAGCAGTACTTC
TRBV15,TRBJ1-5,.,TRBD1,CATSRVQGASSGQHF,TGTGCCACCAGCAGAGTGCAGGGGGCCTCATCGGGCCAGCATTTT
TRBV5-1,TRBJ1-2,.,TRBD1,CASSLGGQDYGYTF,TGCGCCAGCAGCTTGGGGGGACAGGACTATGGCTACACCTTC
TRBV27,TRBJ1-6,.,.,CASSFRGLSSYNSPLHF,TGTGCCAGCAGTTTCCGCGGACTGAGCTCCTATAATTCACCCCTCCACTTT
TRBV9,TRBJ2-3,few,.,CASNSRGGTDTQYF,TGTGCCAGCAATAGCAGGGGAGGGACAGATACGCAGTATTTT
TRBV9,TRBJ2-7,.,TRBD2,CASSVTAGAAYEQYF,TGTGCCAGCAGCGTCACAGCGGGAGCGGCCTACGAGCAGTACTTC
TRBV14,TRBJ1-1,.,.,CASSHVTAEAFF,TGTGCCAGCAGCCATGTAACAGCTGAAGCTTTCTTT
TRBV6-1,TRBJ2-7,.,TRBD2,CASSERRGSGRLHEQYF,TGTGCCAGCAGTGAAAGAAGGGGTAGCGGGAGGTTGCACGAGCAGTACTTC
TRBV6-5,TRBJ1-3,.,.,CASSPRGHTIYF,TGTGCCAGCAGTCCCCGGGGTCACACCATATATTTT
TRBV5-4,TRBJ2-1,.,.,CASSTSSDSYNEQFF,TGTGCCAGCAGCACTTCTAGCGACTCCTACAATGAGCAGTTCTTC
TRBV9,TRBJ2-7,.,TRBD1,CASSARDRGYEQYF,TGTGCCAGCAGCGCCCGGGACAGGGGCTACGAGCAGTACTTC
TRBV5-1,TRBJ2-2,.,.,CASSSTAELFF,TGCGCCAGCAGCTCCACAGCGGAGCTGTTTTTT
TRBV9,TRBJ1-1,once,TRBD1,CASSVGTGGAPMNTEAFF,TGTGCCAGCAGCGTAGGGACAGGGGGCGCCCCCATGAACACTGAAGCTTTCTTT
TRBV9,TRBJ1-2,.,TRBD1,CASQQGLGYGYTF,TGTGCCAGCCAACAGGGGCTCGGCTATGGCTACACCTTC
TRBV19,TRBJ2-1,.,TRBD2,CASSIWGTSGGDEQFF,TGTGCCAGTAGTATTTGGGGGACTAGCGGGGGGGATGAGCAGTTCTTC
TRBV29-1,TRBJ2-1,.,TRBD2,CSAPGLAWNEQFF,TGCAGCGCTCCGGGACTAGCCTGGAATGAGCAGTTCTTC
TRBV21-1,TRBJ2-1,.,.,CASSRGAWEQFF,TGTGCCAGCAGCCGGGGGGCCTGGGAGCAGTTCTTC